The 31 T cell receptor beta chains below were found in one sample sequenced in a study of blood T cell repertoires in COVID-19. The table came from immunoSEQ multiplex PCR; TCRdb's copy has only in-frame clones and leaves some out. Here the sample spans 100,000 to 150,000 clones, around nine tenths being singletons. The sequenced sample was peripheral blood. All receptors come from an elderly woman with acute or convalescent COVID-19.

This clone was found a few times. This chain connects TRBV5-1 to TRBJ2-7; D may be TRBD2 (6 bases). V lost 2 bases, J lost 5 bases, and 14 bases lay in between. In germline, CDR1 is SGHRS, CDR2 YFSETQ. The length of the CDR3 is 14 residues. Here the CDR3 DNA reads TGCGCCAGCAGCTTAAGATGGGGGGAAGACGAGCAGTACTTC. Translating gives CASSLRWGEDEQYF.

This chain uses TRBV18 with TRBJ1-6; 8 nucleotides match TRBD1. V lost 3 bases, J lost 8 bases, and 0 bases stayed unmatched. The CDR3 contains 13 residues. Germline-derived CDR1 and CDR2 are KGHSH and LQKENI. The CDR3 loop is CASSPDRDSPLHF. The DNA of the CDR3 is TGTGCCAGCTCACCGGACAGGGATTCACCCCTCCACTTT.

The CDR3 bases are TGTGCCACCAGCAGTGAACAGGGTGGGAATTCACCCCTCCACTTT. It is translated as CATSSEQGGNSPLHF. The chain carries TRBV15 and TRBJ1-6, with D possibly being TRBD1 (6 bases). Germline CDR1 LNHNV, CDR2 YYDKDF (reference sequence). V was shortened by 3 bases and J by 7 bases, with 13 bases between the two germline ends. This CDR3 comprises 15 residues.

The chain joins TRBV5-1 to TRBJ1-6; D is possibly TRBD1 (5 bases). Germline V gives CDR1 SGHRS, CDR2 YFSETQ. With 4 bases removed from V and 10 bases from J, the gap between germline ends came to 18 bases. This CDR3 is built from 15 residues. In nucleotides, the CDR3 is TGCGCCAGCAGCCTCGCAGGGATTAATAGATCACCCCTCCACTTT. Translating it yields CASSLAGINRSPLHF.

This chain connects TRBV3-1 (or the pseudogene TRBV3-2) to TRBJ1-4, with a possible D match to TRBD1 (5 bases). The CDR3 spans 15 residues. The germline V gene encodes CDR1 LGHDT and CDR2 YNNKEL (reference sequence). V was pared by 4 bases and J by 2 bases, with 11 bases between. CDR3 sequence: CASSPLRGTNEKLFF. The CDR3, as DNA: TGTGCCAGCAGCCCCCTCCGGGGGACTAATGAAAAACTGTTTTTT.

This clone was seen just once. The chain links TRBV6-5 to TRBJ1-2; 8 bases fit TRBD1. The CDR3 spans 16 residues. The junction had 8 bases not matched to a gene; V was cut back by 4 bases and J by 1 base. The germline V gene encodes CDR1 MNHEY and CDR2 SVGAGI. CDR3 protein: CASSWGGTGRNYGYTF. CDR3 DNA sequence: TGTGCCAGCAGTTGGGGCGGGACAGGCCGTAACTATGGCTACACCTTC.

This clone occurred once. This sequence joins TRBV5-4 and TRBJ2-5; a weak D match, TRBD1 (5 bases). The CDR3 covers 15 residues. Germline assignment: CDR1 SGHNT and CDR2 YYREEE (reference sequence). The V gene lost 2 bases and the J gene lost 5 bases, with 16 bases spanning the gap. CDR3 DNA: TGTGCCAGCAGCTTACTTGGGGCCCAAACGGAGACCCAGTACTTC. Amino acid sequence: CASSLLGAQTETQYF.

The CDR3 DNA is TGTGCCAGCAGCTCGGTGGGACTAGCGGGAGGTCTGGCCTTCTACGAGCAGTACTTC. The encoded protein is CASSSVGLAGGLAFYEQYF. The V call is TRBV7-6, the J call TRBJ2-7, with TRBD2 matching 15 bases. Per the germline V gene, CDR1 is SGHVS and CDR2 is FNYEAQ. V lost 4 bases, J lost 3 bases, and 13 bases stayed unmatched. The CDR3 sequence is 19 residues long.

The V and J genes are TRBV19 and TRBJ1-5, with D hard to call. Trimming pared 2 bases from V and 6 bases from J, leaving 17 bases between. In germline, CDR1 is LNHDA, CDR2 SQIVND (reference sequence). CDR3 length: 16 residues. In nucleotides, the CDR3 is TGTGCCAGTAGTATATCGGCGGTTAGGGAGGGTCAGCCCCAGCATTTT. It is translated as CASSISAVREGQPQHF.

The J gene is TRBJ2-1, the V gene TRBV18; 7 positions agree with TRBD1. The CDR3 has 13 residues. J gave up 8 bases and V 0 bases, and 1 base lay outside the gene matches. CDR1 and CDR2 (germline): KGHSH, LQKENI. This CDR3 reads CASSPPTGHEQFF. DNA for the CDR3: TGTGCCAGCTCACCACCGACAGGGCATGAGCAGTTCTTC.

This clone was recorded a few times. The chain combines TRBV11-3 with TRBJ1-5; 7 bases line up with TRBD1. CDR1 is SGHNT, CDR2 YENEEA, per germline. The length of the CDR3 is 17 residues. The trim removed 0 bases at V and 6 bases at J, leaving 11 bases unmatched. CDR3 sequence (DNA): TGTGCCAGCAGCTTAGATATGATACAGGGGTGCCCTCAGCCCCAGCATTTT. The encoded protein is CASSLDMIQGCPQPQHF. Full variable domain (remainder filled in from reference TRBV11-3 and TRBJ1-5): EAGVVQSPRYKIIEKKQPVAFWCNPISGHNTLYWYLQNLGQGPELLIRYENEEAVDDSQLPKDRFSAERLKGVDSTLKIQPAELGDSAVYLCASSLDMIQGCPQPQHFGDGTRLSIL.

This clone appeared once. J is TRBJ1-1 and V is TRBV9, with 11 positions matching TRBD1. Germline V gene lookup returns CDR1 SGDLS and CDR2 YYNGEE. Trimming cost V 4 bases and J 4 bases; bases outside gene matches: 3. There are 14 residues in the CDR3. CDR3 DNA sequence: TGTGCCAGCAGCCAAGGGACAGGGGGCACTGAAGCTTTCTTT. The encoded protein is CASSQGTGGTEAFF.

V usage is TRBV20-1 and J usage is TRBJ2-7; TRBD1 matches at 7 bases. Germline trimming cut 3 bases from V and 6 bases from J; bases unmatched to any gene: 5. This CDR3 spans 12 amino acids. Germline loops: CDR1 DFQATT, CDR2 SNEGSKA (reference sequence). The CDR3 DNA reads TGCAGTGCTAGTCTAAACAGGGGCGAGCAGTACTTC. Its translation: CSASLNRGEQYF.

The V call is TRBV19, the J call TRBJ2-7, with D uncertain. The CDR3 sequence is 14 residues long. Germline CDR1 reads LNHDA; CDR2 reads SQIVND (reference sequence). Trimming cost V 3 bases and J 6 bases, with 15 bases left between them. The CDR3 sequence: CASSMVPPLSEQYF. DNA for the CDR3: TGTGCCAGTAGTATGGTCCCCCCACTATCCGAGCAGTACTTC.

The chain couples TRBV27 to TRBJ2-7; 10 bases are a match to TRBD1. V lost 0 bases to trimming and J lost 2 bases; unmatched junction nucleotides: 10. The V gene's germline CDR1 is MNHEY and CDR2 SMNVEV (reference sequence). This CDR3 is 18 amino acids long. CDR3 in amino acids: CASSLSSRDRGPAYEQYF. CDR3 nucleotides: TGTGCCAGCAGTTTATCGTCCCGGGACAGGGGCCCCGCCTACGAGCAGTACTTC.

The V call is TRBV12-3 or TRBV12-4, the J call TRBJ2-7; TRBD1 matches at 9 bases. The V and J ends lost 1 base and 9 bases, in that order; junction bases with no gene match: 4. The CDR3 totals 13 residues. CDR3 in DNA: TGTGCCAGCAGTTTAGGGACAGGGGAGGTGCAGTACTTC. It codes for CASSLGTGEVQYF.

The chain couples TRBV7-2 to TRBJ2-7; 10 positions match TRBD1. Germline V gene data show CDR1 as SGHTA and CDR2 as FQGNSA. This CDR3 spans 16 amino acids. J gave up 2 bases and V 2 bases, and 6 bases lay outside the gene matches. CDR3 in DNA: TGTGCCAGCAGCTTATCCGGGACAGGGGTTACCTACGAGCAGTACTTC. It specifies CASSLSGTGVTYEQYF.

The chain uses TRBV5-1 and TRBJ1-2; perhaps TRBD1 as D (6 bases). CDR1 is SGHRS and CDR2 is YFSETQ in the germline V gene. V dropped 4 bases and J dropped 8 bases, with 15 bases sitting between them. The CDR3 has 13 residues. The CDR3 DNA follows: TGCGCCAGCAGCCTTACAGGGTTGCAAGGCTACACCTTC. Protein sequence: CASSLTGLQGYTF.

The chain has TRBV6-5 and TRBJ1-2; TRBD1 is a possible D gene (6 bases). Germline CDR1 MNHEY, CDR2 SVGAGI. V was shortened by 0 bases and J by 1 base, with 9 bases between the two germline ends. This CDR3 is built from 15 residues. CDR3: CASSYSGTLNYGYTF. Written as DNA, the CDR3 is TGTGCCAGCAGTTACTCCGGGACACTTAACTATGGCTACACCTTC.

CDR3 in amino acids: CASSSPGQGPGETQYF. DNA for the CDR3: TGCGCCAGCAGCTCCCCAGGACAGGGGCCGGGAGAGACCCAGTACTTC. J is TRBJ2-5 and V is TRBV5-1; 9 bases are shared with TRBD1. Germline values: CDR1 SGHRS, CDR2 YFSETQ. This CDR3 comprises 16 residues. Losses at the gene ends were 3 bases for V and 4 bases for J; bases not matched to a gene: 10. Using reference TRBV5-1 and TRBJ2-5 for the parts outside the CDR3, the full variable domain is KAGVTQTPRYLIKTRGQQVTLSCSPISGHRSVSWYQQTPGQGLQFLFEYFSETQRNKGNFPGRFSGRQFSNSRSEMNVSTLELGDSALYLCASSSPGQGPGETQYFGPGTRLLVL.

The DNA of the CDR3 is TGTGCCAGCAGTTTGAGCTTCCCGGGGAATGAGCAGTTCTTC. It codes for CASSLSFPGNEQFF. This rearrangement joins TRBV6-5 to TRBJ2-1; D possibly corresponds to TRBD2 (5 bases). The CDR3 is 14 amino acids. In germline, CDR1 is MNHEY, CDR2 SVGAGI. Trimming left V 4 bases short and J 7 bases short, with 14 bases between.

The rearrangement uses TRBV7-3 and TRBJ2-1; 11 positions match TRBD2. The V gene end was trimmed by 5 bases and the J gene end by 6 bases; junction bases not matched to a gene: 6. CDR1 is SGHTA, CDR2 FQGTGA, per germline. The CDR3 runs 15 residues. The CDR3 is CASSITSGSGNEQFF. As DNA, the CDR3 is TGTGCCAGCAGCATCACTAGCGGGAGTGGCAATGAGCAGTTCTTC. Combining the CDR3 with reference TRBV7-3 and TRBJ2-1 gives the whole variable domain GAGVSQTPSNKVTEKGKYVELRCDPISGHTALYWYRQSLGQGPEFLIYFQGTGAADDSGLPNDRFFAVRPEGSVSTLKIQRTERGDSAVYLCASSITSGSGNEQFFGPGTRLTVL.

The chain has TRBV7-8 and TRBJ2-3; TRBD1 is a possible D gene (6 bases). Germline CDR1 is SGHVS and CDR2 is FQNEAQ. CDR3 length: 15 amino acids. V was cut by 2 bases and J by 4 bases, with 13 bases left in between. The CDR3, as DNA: TGTGCCAGCAGCTTACCCGGGACACCGGCAGATACGCAGTATTTT. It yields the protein CASSLPGTPADTQYF. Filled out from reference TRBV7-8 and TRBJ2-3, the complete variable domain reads GAGVSQSPRYKVAKRGQDVALRCDPISGHVSLFWYQQALGQGPEFLTYFQNEAQLDKSGLPSDRFFAERPEGSVSTLKIQRTQQEDSAVYLCASSLPGTPADTQYFGPGTRLTVL.

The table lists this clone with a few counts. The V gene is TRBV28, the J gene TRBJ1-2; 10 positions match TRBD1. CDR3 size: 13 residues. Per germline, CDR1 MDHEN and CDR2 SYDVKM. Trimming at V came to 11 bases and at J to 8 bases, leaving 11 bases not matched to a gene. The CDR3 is CASVLGQGFGYTF. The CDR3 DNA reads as TGTGCCTCCGTGTTGGGACAGGGGTTCGGCTACACCTTC.

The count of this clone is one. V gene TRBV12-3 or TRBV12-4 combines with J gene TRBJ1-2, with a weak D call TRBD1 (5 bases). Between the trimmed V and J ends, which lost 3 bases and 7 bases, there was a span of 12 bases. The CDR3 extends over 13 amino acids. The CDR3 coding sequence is TGTGCCAGCAGTTTCCAGGGTATATTTGGCTACACCTTC. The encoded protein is CASSFQGIFGYTF.

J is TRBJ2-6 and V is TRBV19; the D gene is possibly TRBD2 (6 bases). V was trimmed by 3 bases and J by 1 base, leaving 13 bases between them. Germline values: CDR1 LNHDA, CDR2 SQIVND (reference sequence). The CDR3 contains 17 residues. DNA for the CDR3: TGTGCCAGTAGTATCCGCGGGGTCACTTCTGGGGCCAACGTCCTGACTTTC. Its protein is CASSIRGVTSGANVLTF.

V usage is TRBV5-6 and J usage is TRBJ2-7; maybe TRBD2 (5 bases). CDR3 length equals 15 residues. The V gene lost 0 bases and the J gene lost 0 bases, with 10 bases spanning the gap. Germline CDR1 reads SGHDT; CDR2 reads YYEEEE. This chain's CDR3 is CASSLVPGSSYEQYF. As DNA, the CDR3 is TGTGCCAGCAGCTTGGTTCCGGGAAGCTCCTACGAGCAGTACTTC.

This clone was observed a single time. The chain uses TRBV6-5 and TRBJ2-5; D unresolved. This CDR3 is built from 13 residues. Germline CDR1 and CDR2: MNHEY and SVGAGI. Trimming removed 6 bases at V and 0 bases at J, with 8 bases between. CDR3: CASRFHNQETQYF. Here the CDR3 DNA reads TGTGCCAGCAGGTTCCACAACCAAGAGACCCAGTACTTC.

CDR3 in amino acids: CSVYRNTEAFF. The DNA of the CDR3 is TGCAGCGTTTACAGGAACACTGAAGCTTTCTTT. The genes are TRBV29-1 and TRBJ1-1; D remains ambiguous. Germline V gene lookup returns CDR1 SQVTM and CDR2 ANQGSEA. This CDR3 contains 11 residues. Trimming took off 5 bases at V and 1 base at J, with 5 bases between the two ends.

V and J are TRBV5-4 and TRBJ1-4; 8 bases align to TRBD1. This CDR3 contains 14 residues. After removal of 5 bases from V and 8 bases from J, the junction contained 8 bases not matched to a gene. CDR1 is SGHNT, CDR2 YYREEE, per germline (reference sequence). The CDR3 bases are TGTGCCAGCAGTCAGACAGGGGTTCAGGAAAAACTGTTTTTT. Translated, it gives CASSQTGVQEKLFF. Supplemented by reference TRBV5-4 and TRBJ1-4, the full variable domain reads ETGVTQSPTHLIKTRGQQVTLRCSSQSGHNTVSWYQQALGQGPQFIFQYYREEENGRGNFPPRFSGLQFPNYSSELNVNALELDDSALYLCASSQTGVQEKLFFGSGTQLSVL.

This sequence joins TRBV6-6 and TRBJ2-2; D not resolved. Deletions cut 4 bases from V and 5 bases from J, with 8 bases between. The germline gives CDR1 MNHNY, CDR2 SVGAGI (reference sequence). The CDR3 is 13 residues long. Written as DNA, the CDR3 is TGTGCCAGCAGTTTCCTCTTAACCGGGGAGCTGTTTTTT. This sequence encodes CASSFLLTGELFF.